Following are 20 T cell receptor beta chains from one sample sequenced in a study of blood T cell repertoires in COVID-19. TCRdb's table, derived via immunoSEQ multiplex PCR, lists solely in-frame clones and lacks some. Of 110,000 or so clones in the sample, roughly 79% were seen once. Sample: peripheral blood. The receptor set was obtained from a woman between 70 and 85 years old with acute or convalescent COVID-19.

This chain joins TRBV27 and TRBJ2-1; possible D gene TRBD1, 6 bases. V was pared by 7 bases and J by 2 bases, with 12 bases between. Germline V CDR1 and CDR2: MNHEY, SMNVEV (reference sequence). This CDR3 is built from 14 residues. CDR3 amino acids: CASTPGQTYNEQFF. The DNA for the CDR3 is TGTGCCAGCACTCCGGGACAAACCTACAATGAGCAGTTCTTC.

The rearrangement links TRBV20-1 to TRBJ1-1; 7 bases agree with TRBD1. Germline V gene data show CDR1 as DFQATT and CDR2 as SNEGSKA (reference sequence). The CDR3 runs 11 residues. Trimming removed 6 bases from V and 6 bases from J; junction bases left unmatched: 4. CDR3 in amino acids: CSAPTGPEAFF. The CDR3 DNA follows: TGCAGTGCCCCGACAGGGCCTGAAGCTTTCTTT.

CDR3 region: CASSHPGRGGVLKDQPQHF. Written as DNA, the CDR3 is TGTGCCAGCAGTCACCCGGGAAGGGGGGGTGTTTTGAAGGATCAGCCCCAGCATTTT. The rearrangement uses TRBV6-2 or TRBV6-3 and TRBJ1-5; possibly TRBD1 for D (6 bases). The CDR3 extends over 19 amino acids. Germline V gene data show CDR1 as MNHEY and CDR2 as SVGEGT. Trimming shortened V by 5 bases and J by 5 bases, and 28 bases separated the two germline ends.

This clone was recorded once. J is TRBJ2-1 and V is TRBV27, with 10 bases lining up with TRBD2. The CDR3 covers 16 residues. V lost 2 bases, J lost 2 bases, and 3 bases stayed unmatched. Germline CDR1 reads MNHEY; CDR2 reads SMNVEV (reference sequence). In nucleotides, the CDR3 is TGTGCCAGCAGTTTAACGCTAGCGGGGGCCTACAATGAGCAGTTCTTC. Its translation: CASSLTLAGAYNEQFF.

The CDR3 DNA is TGTGCCAGCAGGGTGCCAGGGGGTATTAATGAAAAACTGTTTTTT. It encodes CASRVPGGINEKLFF. The rearrangement joins TRBV28 to TRBJ1-4; 7 bases line up with TRBD1. The V gene's germline CDR1 is MDHEN and CDR2 SYDVKM. With V trimmed by 6 bases and J by 4 bases, 8 bases remained unmatched. This CDR3 has 15 amino acids. The full variable domain, completed using reference TRBV28 and TRBJ1-4, is DVKVTQSSRYLVKRTGEKVFLECVQDMDHENMFWYRQDPGLGLRLIYFSYDVKMKEKGDIPEGYSVSREKKERFSLILESASTNQTSMYLCASRVPGGINEKLFFGSGTQLSVL.

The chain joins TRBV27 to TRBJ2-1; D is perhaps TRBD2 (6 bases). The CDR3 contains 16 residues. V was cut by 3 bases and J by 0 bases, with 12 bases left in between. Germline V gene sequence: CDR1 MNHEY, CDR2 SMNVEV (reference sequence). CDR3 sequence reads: CASSFASVSSYNEQFF. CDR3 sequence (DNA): TGTGCCAGCAGTTTTGCTAGCGTAAGCTCCTACAATGAGCAGTTCTTC.

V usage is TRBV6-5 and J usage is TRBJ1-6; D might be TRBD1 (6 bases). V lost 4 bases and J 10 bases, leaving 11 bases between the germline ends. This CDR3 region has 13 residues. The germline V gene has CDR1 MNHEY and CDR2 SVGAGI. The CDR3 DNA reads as TGTGCCAGCAGTTCCCTCAGGGGATCACCCCTCCACTTT. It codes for CASSSLRGSPLHF.

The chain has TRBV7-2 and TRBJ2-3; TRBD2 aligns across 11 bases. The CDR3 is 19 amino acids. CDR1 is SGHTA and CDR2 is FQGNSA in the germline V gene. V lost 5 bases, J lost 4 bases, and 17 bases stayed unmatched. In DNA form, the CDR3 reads TGTGCCAGCAGCCTTCGCCCCATCCTAGCGGGAGGTGAGCCAGATACGCAGTATTTT. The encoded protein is CASSLRPILAGGEPDTQYF.

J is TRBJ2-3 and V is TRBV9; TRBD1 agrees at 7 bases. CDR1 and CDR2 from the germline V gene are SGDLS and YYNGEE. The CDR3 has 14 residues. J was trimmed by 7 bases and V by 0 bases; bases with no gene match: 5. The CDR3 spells CASSVEGAGYTQYF. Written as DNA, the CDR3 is TGTGCCAGCAGCGTAGAGGGGGCCGGGTATACGCAGTATTTT.

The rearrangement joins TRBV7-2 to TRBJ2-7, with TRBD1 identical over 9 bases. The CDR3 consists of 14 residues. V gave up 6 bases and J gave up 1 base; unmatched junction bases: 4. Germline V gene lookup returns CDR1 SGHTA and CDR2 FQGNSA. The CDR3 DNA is TGTGCCAGCAGTCTCGGGACAGGGTCCTACGAGCAGTACTTC. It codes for CASSLGTGSYEQYF.

The CDR3 here is CATSRGGLLYEQYF. Here the CDR3 DNA reads TGTGCCACCAGCAGAGGGGGACTACTCTACGAGCAGTACTTC. This rearrangement joins TRBV15 to TRBJ2-7; 7 bases line up with TRBD2. J gave up 3 bases and V 1 base, and 3 bases lay outside the gene matches. Germline-derived CDR1 and CDR2 are LNHNV and YYDKDF (reference sequence). The CDR3 consists of 14 residues.

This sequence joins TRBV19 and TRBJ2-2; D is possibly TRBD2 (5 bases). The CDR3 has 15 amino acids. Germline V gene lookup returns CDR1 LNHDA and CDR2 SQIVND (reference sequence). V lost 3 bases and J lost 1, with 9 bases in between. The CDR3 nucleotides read TGTGCCAGTAGTATTAGCCGGGAGAACACCGGGGAGCTGTTTTTT. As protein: CASSISRENTGELFF.

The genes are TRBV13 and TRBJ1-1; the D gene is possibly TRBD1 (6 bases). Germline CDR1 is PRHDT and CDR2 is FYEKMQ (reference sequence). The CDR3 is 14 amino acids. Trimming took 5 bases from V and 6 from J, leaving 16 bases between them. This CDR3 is CASSHRGGRAEAFF. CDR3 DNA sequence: TGTGCCAGCAGCCATCGGGGGGGCAGAGCTGAAGCTTTCTTT.

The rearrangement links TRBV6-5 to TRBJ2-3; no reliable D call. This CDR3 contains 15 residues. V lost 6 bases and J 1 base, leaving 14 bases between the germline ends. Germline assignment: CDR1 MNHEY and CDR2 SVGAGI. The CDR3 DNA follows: TGTGCCAGCAGCGCCAGACTCCCCGGCACAGATACGCAGTATTTT. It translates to CASSARLPGTDTQYF.

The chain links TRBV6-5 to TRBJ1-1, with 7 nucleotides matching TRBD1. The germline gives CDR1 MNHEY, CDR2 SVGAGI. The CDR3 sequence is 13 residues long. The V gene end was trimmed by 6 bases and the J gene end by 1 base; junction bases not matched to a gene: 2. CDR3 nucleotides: TGTGCCAGCAGATACAGGGGGAACACTGAAGCTTTCTTT. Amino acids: CASRYRGNTEAFF.

CDR3 DNA sequence: TGCAGCGGGGACACTTTTCAAGAGACCCAGTACTTC. Its translation is CSGDTFQETQYF. This chain connects TRBV29-1 to TRBJ2-5; TRBD1 is a possible D gene (6 bases). Germline lookup yields CDR1 SQVTM and CDR2 ANQGSEA. The CDR3 sequence is 12 residues long. Trimming took off 7 bases at V and 2 bases at J, with 11 bases between the two ends.

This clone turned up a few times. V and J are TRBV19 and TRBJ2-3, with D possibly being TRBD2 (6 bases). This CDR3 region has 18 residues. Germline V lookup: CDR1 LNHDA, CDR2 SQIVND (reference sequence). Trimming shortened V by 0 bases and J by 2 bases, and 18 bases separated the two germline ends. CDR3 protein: CASSIDLWAGLNTDTQYF. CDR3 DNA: TGTGCCAGTAGTATAGATCTATGGGCAGGACTAAACACAGATACGCAGTATTTT.

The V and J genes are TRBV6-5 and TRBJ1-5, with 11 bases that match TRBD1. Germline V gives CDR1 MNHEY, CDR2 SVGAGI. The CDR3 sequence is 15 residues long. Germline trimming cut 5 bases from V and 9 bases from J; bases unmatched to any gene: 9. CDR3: CASSRDRGGLGPQHF. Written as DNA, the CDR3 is TGTGCCAGCAGTAGGGACAGGGGGGGATTGGGGCCCCAGCATTTT.

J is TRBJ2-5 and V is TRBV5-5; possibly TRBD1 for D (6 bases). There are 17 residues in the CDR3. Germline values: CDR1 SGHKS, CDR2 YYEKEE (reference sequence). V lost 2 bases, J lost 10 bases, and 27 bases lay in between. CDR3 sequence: CASSFVSRTVIKGDQYF. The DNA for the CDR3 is TGTGCCAGCAGCTTTGTTAGTCGGACAGTCATTAAGGGGGACCAGTACTTC.

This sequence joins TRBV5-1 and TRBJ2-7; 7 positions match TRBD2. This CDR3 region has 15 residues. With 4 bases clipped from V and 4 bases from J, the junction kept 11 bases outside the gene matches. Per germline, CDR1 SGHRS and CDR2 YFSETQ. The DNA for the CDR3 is TGCGCCAGCAGCGCCCGGGGACTAAGATCGTACGAGCAGTACTTC. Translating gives CASSARGLRSYEQYF. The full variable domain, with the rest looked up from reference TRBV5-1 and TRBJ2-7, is KAGVTQTPRYLIKTRGQQVTLSCSPISGHRSVSWYQQTPGQGLQFLFEYFSETQRNKGNFPGRFSGRQFSNSRSEMNVSTLELGDSALYLCASSARGLRSYEQYFGPGTRLTVT.